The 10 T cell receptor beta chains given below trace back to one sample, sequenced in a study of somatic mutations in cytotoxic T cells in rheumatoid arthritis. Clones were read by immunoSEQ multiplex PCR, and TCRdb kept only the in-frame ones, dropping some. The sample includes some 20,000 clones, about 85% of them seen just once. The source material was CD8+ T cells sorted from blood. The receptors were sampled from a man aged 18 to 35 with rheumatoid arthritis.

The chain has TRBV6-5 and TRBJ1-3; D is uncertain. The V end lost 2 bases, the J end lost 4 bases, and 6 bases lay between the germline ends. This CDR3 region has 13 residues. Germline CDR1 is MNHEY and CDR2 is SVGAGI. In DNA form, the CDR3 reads TGTGCCAGCAGTTACAGGGCCGGAAACACCATATATTTT. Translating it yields CASSYRAGNTIYF.

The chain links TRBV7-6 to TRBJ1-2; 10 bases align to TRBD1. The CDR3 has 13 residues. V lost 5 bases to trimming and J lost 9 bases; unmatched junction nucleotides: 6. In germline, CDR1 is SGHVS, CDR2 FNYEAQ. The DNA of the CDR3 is TGTGCCAGCAGCCCCGGGACAGGGGTTAGCTACACCTTC. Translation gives CASSPGTGVSYTF.

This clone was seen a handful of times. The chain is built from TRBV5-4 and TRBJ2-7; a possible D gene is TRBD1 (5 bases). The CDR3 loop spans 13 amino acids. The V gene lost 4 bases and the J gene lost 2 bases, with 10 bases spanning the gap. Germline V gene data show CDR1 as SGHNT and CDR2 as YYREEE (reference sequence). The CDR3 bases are TGTGCCAGCAGCCACCAGGGAACCTACGAGCAGTACTTC. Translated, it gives CASSHQGTYEQYF.

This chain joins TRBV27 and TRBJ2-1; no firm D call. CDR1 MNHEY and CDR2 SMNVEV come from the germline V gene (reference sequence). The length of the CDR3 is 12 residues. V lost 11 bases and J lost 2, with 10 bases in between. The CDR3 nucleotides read TGTGCCGTAGGCTCGACCTACAATGAGCAGTTCTTC. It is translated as CAVGSTYNEQFF.

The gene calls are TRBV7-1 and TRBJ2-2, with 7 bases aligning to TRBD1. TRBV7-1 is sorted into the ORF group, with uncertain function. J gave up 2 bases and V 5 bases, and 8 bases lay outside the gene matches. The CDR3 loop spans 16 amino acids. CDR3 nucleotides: TGTGCCAGCAGCGAGAACCGGGACAGCAACACCGGGGAGCTGTTTTTT. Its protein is CASSENRDSNTGELFF.

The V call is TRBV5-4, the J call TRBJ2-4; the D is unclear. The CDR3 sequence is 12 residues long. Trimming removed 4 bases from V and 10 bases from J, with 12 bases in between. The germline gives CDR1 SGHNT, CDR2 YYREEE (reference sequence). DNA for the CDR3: TGTGCCAGCAGCCAGGTTTTAGGGATTCAGTACTTC. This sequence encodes CASSQVLGIQYF.

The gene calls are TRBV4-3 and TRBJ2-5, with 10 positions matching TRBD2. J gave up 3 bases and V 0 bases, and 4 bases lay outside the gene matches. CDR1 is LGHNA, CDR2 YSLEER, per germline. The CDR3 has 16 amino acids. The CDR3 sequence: CASSQDRTSGEETQYF. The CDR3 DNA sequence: TGCGCCAGCAGCCAAGATCGGACTAGCGGAGAAGAGACCCAGTACTTC.

Here the CDR3 DNA reads TGTGCCAGCAGCCAAGATCTAGGGACAGGGTCTTACGAGCAGTACTTC. Residues: CASSQDLGTGSYEQYF. The chain joins TRBV4-2 to TRBJ2-7; 9 bases align to TRBD1. This CDR3 has 16 residues. With V trimmed by 0 bases and J by 4 bases, 7 bases remained unmatched. Germline values: CDR1 LGHNA, CDR2 YNFKEQ.

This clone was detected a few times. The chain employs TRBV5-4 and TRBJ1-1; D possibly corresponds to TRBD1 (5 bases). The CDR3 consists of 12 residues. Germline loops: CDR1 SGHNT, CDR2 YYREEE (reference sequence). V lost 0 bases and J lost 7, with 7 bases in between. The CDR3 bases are TGTGCCAGCAGCTTGGGACAGAATGAAGCTTTCTTT. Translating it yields CASSLGQNEAFF.

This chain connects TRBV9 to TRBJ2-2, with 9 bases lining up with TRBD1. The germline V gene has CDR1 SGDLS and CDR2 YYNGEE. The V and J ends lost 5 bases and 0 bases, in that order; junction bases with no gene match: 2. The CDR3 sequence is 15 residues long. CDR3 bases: TGTGCCAGCAGACAGGGGGCGGCGAACACCGGGGAGCTGTTTTTT. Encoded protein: CASRQGAANTGELFF.